This T cell receptor (beta chain) appears in the sequencing data of a study of Tregs in tolerant kidney transplant recipients. The CDR3 contains 14 residues. V was clipped by 2 bases and J by 7 bases, with 12 bases between them. Germline V gene sequence: CDR1 SGHRS, CDR2 YFSETQ. As concerns this clone: What it binds is unknown.

Method: immunoSEQ multiplex PCR; TCRdb's copy keeps in-frame clones and lacks some. The data contain 15,000 to 20,000 clones, 50% to 70% of them singletons. Notes on the study in general: Biological reproducibility was not directly addressed, but technical replication error appeared minimal.

The sample consisted of Tregs from blood cultured with allogeneic cells. The receptor's source is a human donor in good health. The chain uses TRBV5-1 and TRBJ2-2; D is unresolved. CDR3 nucleotides: TGCGCCAGCAGCTTAGTCGCGAACCGCGGGGAGCTGTTTTTT. Its translation is CASSLVANRGELFF.